Detailed here is one T cell receptor (beta chain). In the study's own analysis: Estimation of nucleated cell counts relied on the amplification of reference gene primers. Produced via immunoSEQ multiplex PCR; TCRdb's table is partial and in-frame only. V, J and clone size reflect that table, while D and trimming were determined from the DNA. The repertoire holds around 270,000 clones, with about four fifths as singletons. Patients from Seattle were sampled longitudinally, starting during active infection. From germline, CDR1 is SGHRS and CDR2 YFSETQ. This CDR3 is built from 14 residues. V was clipped by 4 bases and J by 1 base; unmatched bases: 4. This specimen belongs to a study of blood T cell repertoires in COVID-19. Study-level background: T cells, B-cell-depleted T cells, or PBMCs supplied cDNA or gDNA.

The origin of this receptor is a person between 65 and 79 years old with COVID-19, enrolled during active disease. The sample comprised peripheral blood. The genes are TRBV5-1 and TRBJ1-2, with 7 bases matching TRBD1. CDR3 sequence reads: CASSPTGFNYGYTF. The CDR3 nucleotides are TGCGCCAGCAGCCCGACAGGGTTTAACTATGGCTACACCTTC.